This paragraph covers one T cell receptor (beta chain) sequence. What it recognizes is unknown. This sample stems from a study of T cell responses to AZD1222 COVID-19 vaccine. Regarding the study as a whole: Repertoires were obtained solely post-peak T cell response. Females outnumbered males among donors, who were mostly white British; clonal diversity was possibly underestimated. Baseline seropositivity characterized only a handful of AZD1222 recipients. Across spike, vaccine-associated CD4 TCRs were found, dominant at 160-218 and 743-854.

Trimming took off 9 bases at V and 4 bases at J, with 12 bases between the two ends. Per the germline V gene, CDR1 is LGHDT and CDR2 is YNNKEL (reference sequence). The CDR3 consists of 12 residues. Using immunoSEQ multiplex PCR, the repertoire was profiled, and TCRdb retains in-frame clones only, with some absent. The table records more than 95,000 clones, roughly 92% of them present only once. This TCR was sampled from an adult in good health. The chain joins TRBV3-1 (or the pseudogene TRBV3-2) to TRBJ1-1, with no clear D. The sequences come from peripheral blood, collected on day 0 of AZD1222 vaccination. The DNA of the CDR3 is TGTGCCAGTCGAGGAGTTCGCACTGAAGCTTTCTTT. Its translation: CASRGVRTEAFF.